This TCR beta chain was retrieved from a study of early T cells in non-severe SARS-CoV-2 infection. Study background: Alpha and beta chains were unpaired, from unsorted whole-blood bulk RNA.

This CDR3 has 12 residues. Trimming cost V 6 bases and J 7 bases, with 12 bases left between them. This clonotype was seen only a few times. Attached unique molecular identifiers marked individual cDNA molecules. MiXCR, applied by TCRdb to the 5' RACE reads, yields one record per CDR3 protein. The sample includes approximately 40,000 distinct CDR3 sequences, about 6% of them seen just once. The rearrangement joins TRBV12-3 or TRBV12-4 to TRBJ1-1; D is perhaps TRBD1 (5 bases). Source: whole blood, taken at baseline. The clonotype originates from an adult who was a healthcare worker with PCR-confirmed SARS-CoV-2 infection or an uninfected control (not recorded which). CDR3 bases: TGTGCCAGCAGCCCGGGACCCGATGAAGCTTTCTTT. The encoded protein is CASSPGPDEAFF.